Listed here are 21 T cell receptor beta chains from one sample, sequenced in a study of T cell repertoires in cytomegalovirus infection. TCRdb recomputed calls from the reads with MiXCR, one row per CDR3 protein. The data contain 600,000 to 800,000 distinct CDR3 sequences, more than 20% of them singletons. Input material: CD8+ T cells from PBMCs. These receptors originate from a human donor in good health (CMV status not recorded). Some clones in this sample may be carry-over from other donors' samples.

This clonotype was picked up a small number of times. This chain links TRBV6-5 with TRBJ2-1; D may correspond to TRBD1 or TRBD2 (5 bases each). Germline-derived CDR1 and CDR2 are MNHEY and SVGAGI. The CDR3 sequence is 16 residues long. Trimming left V 6 bases short and J 3 bases short, with 18 bases between. The CDR3 protein is CASRVVSGDGYNEQFF. CDR3 DNA sequence: TGTGCCAGCAGGGTGGTGTCCGGGGACGGCTACAATGAGCAGTTCTTC.

J is TRBJ2-1 and V is TRBV6-2 or TRBV6-3; D gene uncertain. The CDR3 runs 13 residues. V was pared by 0 bases and J by 9 bases, with 9 bases between. Per the germline V gene, CDR1 is MNHEY and CDR2 is SVGEGT. CDR3 sequence: CASSYSLSREQFF. CDR3 bases: TGTGCCAGCAGTTACTCGTTGTCGCGTGAGCAGTTCTTC.

This clonotype was seen repeatedly, ten times or more. The gene calls are TRBV7-8 and TRBJ2-1; 7 positions agree with TRBD2. Germline lookup yields CDR1 SGHVS and CDR2 FQNEAQ. CDR3 length: 16 residues. Trimming cost V 4 bases and J 2 bases; bases outside gene matches: 8. The CDR3 spells CASSSRAGVPYNEQFF. The CDR3 nucleotides read TGTGCCAGCAGCTCAAGGGCGGGGGTACCCTACAATGAGCAGTTCTTC.

The chain combines TRBV2 with TRBJ1-1; D uncertain. The V end lost 5 bases, the J end lost 3 bases, and 19 bases lay between the germline ends. The CDR3 sequence is 16 residues long. Per germline, CDR1 SNHLY and CDR2 FYNNEI. For the CDR3, the DNA is TGTGCCAGCAGTTCCTTGGGGTTCCGAGGAGACACTGAAGCTTTCTTT. It translates to CASSSLGFRGDTEAFF.

The V gene is TRBV7-4, the J gene TRBJ2-7; TRBD1 agrees at 9 bases. The CDR3 sequence is 12 residues long. Losses at the gene ends were 10 bases for V and 5 bases for J; bases not matched to a gene: 6. In germline, CDR1 is SGHVT, CDR2 SQSDAQ. DNA for the CDR3: TGTGCCACCGAAAGACAGGGGGACGAGCAGTACGTC. Encoded protein: CATERQGDEQYV.

The chain employs TRBV6-1 and TRBJ2-7; D is unclear. CDR3 length equals 14 residues. V was shortened by 6 bases and J by 2 bases, with 14 bases between the two germline ends. Per germline, CDR1 MNHNS and CDR2 SASEGT. The CDR3 reads CASRDLHEAYEQYF. CDR3 bases: TGTGCCAGCAGAGATCTGCATGAAGCCTACGAGCAGTACTTC.

In this sample, this clonotype turned up many times. The chain is built from TRBV7-2 and TRBJ2-7; 8 bases are a match to TRBD2. This CDR3 is built from 16 residues. The germline V gene has CDR1 SGHTA and CDR2 FQGNSA. V lost 5 bases and J lost 4; bases outside the gene matches: 13. CDR3 residues: CASSTHPIAGLYEQYF. In DNA, the CDR3 is TGTGCCAGCAGCACCCACCCGATAGCGGGGTTGTACGAGCAGTACTTC.

There are a few counts of this clonotype. This sequence joins TRBV19 and TRBJ1-1, with a possible D match to TRBD1 (6 bases). The length of the CDR3 is 14 residues. Germline V lookup: CDR1 LNHDA, CDR2 SQIVND (reference sequence). V was pared by 7 bases and J by 6 bases, with 18 bases between. CDR3 protein: CASTTTGRSPEAFF. CDR3 in DNA: TGTGCCAGTACAACAACAGGGAGATCGCCTGAAGCTTTCTTT.

The table lists this clonotype with many counts. V and J are TRBV6-2 or TRBV6-3 and TRBJ1-1, with TRBD1 matching over 10 bases. The CDR3 has 11 amino acids. The trim removed 6 bases at V and 8 bases at J, leaving 0 bases unmatched. Per the germline V gene, CDR1 is MNHEY and CDR2 is SVGEGT. The CDR3 is CASRTGGEAFF. CDR3 nucleotides: TGTGCCAGCAGGACAGGGGGCGAAGCTTTCTTT.

This chain uses TRBV2 with TRBJ2-7; D perhaps matches TRBD1 (6 bases). This CDR3 is built from 13 residues. V was shortened by 8 bases and J by 4 bases, with 15 bases between the two germline ends. The V gene's germline CDR1 is SNHLY and CDR2 FYNNEI. CDR3 sequence reads: CASRSQGKYEQYF. The DNA of the CDR3 is TGTGCCAGCCGATCACAGGGCAAATACGAGCAGTACTTC.

This clonotype was found a few times. The chain recombines TRBV6-5 with TRBJ2-1; 8 nucleotides agree with TRBD1. Germline CDR1 and CDR2: MNHEY and SVGAGI. This CDR3 has 20 amino acids. With V trimmed by 1 base and J by 12 bases, 26 bases remained unmatched. CDR3 in DNA: TGTGCCAGCAGTTACTACGGGCAGGGGGCGGGAAGGCTTAACCCATTCGGGCAGTTCTTC. It yields the protein CASSYYGQGAGRLNPFGQFF.

The V gene is TRBV2, the J gene TRBJ2-1; D unclear. V lost 8 bases, J lost 10 bases, and 15 bases lay in between. From germline, CDR1 is SNHLY and CDR2 FYNNEI. The CDR3 is 12 amino acids. The CDR3 DNA follows: TGTGCCAGCGGAGCCCCGGAGCTAGAGCAGTTCTTC. It yields the protein CASGAPELEQFF.

V is TRBV6-1 and J is TRBJ1-1, with 8 bases identical to TRBD1. Trimming at V came to 5 bases and at J to 3 bases, leaving 8 bases not matched to a gene. From germline, CDR1 is MNHNS and CDR2 SASEGT. The CDR3 has 15 amino acids. This chain's CDR3 is CASSPGTGGDTEAFF. The CDR3, as DNA: TGTGCCAGCAGTCCTGGGACAGGCGGGGACACTGAAGCTTTCTTT.

Remarks on this clonotype: A single base separates this from a much larger clone, so it may be a read error. V usage is TRBV7-6 and J usage is TRBJ1-3; no definite D call. The CDR3 totals 17 residues. Germline CDR1 is SGHVS and CDR2 is FNYEAQ. V shed 4 bases and J shed 0 bases, with 16 bases lying between them. CDR3 loop: CASSYRSRLRSGNTIYF. DNA of the CDR3: TGTGCCAGCAGCTATCGCTCGAGACTTCGCTCTGGAAACACCATATATTTT.

V is TRBV6-2 or TRBV6-3 and J is TRBJ2-1; 11 nucleotides match TRBD2. Per germline, CDR1 MNHEY and CDR2 SVGEGT. The trim removed 2 bases at V and 7 bases at J, leaving 4 bases unmatched. The CDR3 is made up of 15 amino acids. The CDR3 DNA sequence: TGTGCCAGCAGTTACGGTAGCGGGGGGGCAAATGAGCAGTTCTTC. Translation gives CASSYGSGGANEQFF.

This clonotype appeared a few times. This chain connects TRBV24-1 to TRBJ2-2; D gene uncertain. Trimming cost V 5 bases and J 1 base, with 4 bases left between them. Germline assignment: CDR1 KGHDR and CDR2 SFDVKD. The CDR3 totals 13 residues. The CDR3 nucleotides are TGTGCCACCAGTGCGGTGAACACCGGGGAGCTGTTTTTT. It codes for CATSAVNTGELFF.

The V and J genes are TRBV20-1 and TRBJ2-1, with D unresolved. Trimming cost V 7 bases and J 1 base, with 11 bases left between them. CDR1 and CDR2 from the germline V gene are DFQATT and SNEGSKA (reference sequence). This CDR3 has 13 residues. CDR3 nucleotides: TGCAGTGGGCTAAGGCTGTCCTACAATGAGCAGTTCTTC. This encodes CSGLRLSYNEQFF.

There are a few counts of this clonotype. The rearrangement links TRBV6-6 to TRBJ2-3, with TRBD2 matching over 8 bases. In germline, CDR1 is MNHNY, CDR2 SVGAGI (reference sequence). The CDR3 runs to 17 residues. V dropped 0 bases and J dropped 0; count of bases not matched to a gene: 5. The CDR3 bases are TGTGCCAGCAGTTACTCGGCGGGAGGATCTAGCACAGATACGCAGTATTTT. It translates to CASSYSAGGSSTDTQYF.

Many counts were recorded for this clonotype. The chain joins TRBV7-2 to TRBJ2-2, with 10 bases aligning to TRBD1. Germline V lookup: CDR1 SGHTA, CDR2 FQGNSA. This CDR3 region has 18 residues. Trimming removed 1 base from V and 0 bases from J; junction bases left unmatched: 5. CDR3 region: CASSLGWGQGSNTGELFF. The CDR3 nucleotides read TGTGCCAGCAGCTTAGGCTGGGGACAGGGGTCGAACACCGGGGAGCTGTTTTTT.

This clonotype was found a few times. The V and J genes are TRBV20-1 and TRBJ1-2; D gene uncertain. V lost 5 bases to trimming and J lost 8 bases, with 15 bases between them. This CDR3 comprises 12 residues. In germline, CDR1 is DFQATT, CDR2 SNEGSKA (reference sequence). The CDR3 region has the DNA TGCAGTGCTCAGGCCGTTTTCGGGGGCTACACCTTC. Amino acid sequence: CSAQAVFGGYTF.

The chain combines TRBV7-8 with TRBJ2-3, with D perhaps matching TRBD2 (7 bases). Germline loops: CDR1 SGHVS, CDR2 FQNEAQ. Trimming removed 7 bases from V and 5 bases from J, with 16 bases in between. The CDR3 runs 14 residues. The chain's CDR3 is CASTRGGGRDTQYF. The CDR3 DNA reads TGTGCCAGCACTAGGGGGGGGGGCAGAGATACGCAGTATTTT.